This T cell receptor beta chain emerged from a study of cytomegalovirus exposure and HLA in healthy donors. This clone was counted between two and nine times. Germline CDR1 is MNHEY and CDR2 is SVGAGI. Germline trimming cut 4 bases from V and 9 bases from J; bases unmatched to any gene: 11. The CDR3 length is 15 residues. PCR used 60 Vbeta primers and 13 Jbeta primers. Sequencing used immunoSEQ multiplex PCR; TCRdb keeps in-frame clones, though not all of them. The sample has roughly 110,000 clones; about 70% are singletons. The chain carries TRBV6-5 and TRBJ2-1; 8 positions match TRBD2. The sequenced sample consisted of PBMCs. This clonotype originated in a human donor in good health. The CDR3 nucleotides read TGTGCCAGCAGTTCCTTCAGCGGGAGTGGCGGTGAGCAGTTCTTC. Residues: CASSSFSGSGGEQFF.